This paragraph covers one T cell receptor beta chain sequence. What it recognizes is unknown. The sample comes from a study of identifying expanded T cells in peripheral blood. General study findings and limits: Approximately 2-week clone count variance significantly increased as total template count grew. Differentially abundant clones: about 1.2 between replicates, approximately 16 at 2 to 3 weeks, around 20 at four.

Assay used: immunoSEQ multiplex PCR; TCRdb lists only in-frame clones, some missing. Among approximately 100,000 clones listed, around 88% were seen once. CDR1 and CDR2 (germline): SGHAT, FQDESV (reference sequence). The CDR3 loop spans 14 amino acids. The junction had 3 bases not matched to a gene; V was cut back by 7 bases and J by 5 bases. Healthy donors had no documented immune events, such as infections, while sampled. This TCR derives from a person aged 18 to 70 in good health. Sample: blood. The J gene is TRBJ2-2, the V gene TRBV11-1, with TRBD1 identical over 11 bases. In DNA form, the CDR3 reads TGTGCCAGCATGTGGGACAGGGGGACCGGGGAGCTGTTTTTT. Protein: CASMWDRGTGELFF.